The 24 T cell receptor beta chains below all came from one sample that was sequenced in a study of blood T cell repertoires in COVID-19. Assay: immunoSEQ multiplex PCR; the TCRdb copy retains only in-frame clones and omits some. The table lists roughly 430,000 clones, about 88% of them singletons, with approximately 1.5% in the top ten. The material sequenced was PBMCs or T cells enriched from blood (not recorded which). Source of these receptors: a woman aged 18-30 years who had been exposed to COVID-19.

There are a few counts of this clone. CDR3 region: CASGPGFRGDLNSPLHF. The CDR3 bases are TGTGCTAGTGGTCCCGGCTTCAGGGGGGACTTGAATTCACCCCTCCACTTT. The chain uses TRBV12-5 and TRBJ1-6, with 7 bases fitting TRBD1. Germline trimming cut 5 bases from V and 7 bases from J; bases unmatched to any gene: 14. The CDR3 is 17 residues long. The V gene's germline CDR1 is LGHNT and CDR2 FRNRAP.

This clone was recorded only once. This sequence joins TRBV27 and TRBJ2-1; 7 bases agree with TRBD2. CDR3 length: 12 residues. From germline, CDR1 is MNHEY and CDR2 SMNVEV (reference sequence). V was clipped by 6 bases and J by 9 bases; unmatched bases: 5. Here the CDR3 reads CASRGREGEQFF. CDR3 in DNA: TGTGCCAGCAGGGGGAGGGAAGGTGAGCAGTTCTTC.

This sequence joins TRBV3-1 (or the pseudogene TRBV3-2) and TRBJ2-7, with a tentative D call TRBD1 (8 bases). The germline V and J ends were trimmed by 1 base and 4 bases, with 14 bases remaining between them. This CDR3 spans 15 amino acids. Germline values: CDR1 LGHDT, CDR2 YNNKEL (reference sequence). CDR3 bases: TGTGCCAGCAGCCAAGCTTACAGGGGGGGTTACGAGCAGTACTTC. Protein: CASSQAYRGGYEQYF.

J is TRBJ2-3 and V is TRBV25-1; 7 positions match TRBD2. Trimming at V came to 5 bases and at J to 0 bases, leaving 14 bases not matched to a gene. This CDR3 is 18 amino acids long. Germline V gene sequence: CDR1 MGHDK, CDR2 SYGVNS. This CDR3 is CASSSQLGGTGSTDTQYF. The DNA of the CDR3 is TGTGCCAGCAGTTCCCAATTGGGGGGGACTGGAAGCACAGATACGCAGTATTTT.

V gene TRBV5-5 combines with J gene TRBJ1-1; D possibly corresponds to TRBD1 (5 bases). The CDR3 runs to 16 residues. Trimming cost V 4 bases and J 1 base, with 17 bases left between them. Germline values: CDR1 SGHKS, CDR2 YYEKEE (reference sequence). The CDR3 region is CASSPPPTTGNTEAFF. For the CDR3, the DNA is TGTGCCAGCAGCCCCCCGCCCACTACAGGGAACACTGAAGCTTTCTTT.

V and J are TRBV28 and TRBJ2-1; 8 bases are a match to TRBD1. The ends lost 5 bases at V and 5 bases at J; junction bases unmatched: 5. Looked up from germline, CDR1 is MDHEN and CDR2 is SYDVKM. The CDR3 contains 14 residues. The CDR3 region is CASSPGTGHNEQFF. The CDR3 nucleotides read TGTGCCAGCAGTCCCGGGACAGGACACAATGAGCAGTTCTTC.

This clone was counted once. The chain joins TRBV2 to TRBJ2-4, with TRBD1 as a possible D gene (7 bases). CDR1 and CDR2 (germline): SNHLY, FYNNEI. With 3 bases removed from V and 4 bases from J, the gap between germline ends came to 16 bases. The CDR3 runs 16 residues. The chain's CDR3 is CASSDGPTGTKNIQYF. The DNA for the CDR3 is TGTGCCAGCAGTGATGGTCCGACAGGGACTAAAAACATTCAGTACTTC.

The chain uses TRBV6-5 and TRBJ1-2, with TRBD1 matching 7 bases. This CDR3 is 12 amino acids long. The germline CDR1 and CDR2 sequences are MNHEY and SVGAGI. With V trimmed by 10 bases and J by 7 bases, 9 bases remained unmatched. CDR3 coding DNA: TGTGCCACTTCCGACAGGGTGGGTGGCTACACCTTC. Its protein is CATSDRVGGYTF.

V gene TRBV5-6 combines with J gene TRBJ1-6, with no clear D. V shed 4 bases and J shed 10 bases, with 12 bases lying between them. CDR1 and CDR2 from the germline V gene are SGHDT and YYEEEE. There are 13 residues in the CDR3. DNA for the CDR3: TGTGCCAGCAGCCGCCGCGAGGGCTCACCCCTCCACTTT. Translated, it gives CASSRREGSPLHF.

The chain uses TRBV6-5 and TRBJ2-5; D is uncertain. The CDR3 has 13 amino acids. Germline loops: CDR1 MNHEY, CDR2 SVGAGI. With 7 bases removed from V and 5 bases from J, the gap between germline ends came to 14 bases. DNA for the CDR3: TGTGCCAGCACCCCAGACATTATGGAGACCCAGTACTTC. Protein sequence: CASTPDIMETQYF.

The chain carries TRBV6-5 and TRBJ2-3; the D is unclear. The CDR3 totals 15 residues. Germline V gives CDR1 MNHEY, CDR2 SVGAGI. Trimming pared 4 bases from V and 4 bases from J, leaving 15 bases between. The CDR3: CASSSPRIDPDTQYF. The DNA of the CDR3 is TGTGCCAGCAGTTCGCCTCGAATAGATCCAGATACGCAGTATTTT.

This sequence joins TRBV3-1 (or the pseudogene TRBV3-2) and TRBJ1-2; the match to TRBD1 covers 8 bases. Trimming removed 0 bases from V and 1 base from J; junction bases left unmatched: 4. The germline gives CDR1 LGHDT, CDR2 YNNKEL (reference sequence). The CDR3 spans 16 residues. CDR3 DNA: TGTGCCAGCAGCCAAGAGGGACAGGAGATTAACTATGGCTACACCTTC. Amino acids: CASSQEGQEINYGYTF.

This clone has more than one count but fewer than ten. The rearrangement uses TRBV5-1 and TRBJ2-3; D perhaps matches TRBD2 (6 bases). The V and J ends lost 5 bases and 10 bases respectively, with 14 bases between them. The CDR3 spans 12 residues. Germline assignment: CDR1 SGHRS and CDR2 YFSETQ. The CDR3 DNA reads TGCGCCAGCAGGCTAGGGACTCTCCCGCAGTATTTT. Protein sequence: CASRLGTLPQYF.

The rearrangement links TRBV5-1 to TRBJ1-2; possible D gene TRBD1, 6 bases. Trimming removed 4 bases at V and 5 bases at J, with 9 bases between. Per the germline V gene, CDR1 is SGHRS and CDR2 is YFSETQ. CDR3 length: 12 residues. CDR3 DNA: TGCGCCAGCAGCCCGGACAGATATGGCTACACCTTC. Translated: CASSPDRYGYTF.

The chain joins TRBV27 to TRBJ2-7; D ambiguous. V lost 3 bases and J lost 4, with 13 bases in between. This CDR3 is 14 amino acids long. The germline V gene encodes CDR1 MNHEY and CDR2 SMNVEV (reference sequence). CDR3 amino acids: CASSFGPGWYEQYF. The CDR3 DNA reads TGTGCCAGCAGTTTTGGGCCAGGCTGGTACGAGCAGTACTTC.

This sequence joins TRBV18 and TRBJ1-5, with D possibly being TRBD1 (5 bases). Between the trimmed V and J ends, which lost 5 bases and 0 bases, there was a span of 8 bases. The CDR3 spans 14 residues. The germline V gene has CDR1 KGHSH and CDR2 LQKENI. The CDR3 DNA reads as TGTGCCAGCTCATCGACAGATAGCAATCAGCCCCAGCATTTT. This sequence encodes CASSSTDSNQPQHF.

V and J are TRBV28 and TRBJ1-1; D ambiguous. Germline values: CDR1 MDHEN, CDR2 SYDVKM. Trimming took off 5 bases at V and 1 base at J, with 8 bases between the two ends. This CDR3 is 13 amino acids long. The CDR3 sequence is CASSPRGNTEAFF. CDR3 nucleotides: TGTGCCAGCAGTCCCCGGGGGAACACTGAAGCTTTCTTT.

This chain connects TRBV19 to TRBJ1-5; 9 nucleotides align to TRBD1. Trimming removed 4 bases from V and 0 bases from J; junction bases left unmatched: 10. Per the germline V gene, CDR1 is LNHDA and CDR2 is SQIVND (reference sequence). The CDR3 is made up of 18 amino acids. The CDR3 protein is CASSRDRVTAYSNQPQHF. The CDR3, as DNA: TGTGCCAGTAGTAGGGACAGGGTGACCGCCTATAGCAATCAGCCCCAGCATTTT.

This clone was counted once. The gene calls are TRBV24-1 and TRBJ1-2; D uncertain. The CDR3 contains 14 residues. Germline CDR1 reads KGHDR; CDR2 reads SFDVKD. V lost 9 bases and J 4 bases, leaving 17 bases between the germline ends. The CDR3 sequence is CATSPGEWSYGYTF. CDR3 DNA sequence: TGTGCCACCTCCCCGGGTGAATGGTCCTATGGCTACACCTTC.

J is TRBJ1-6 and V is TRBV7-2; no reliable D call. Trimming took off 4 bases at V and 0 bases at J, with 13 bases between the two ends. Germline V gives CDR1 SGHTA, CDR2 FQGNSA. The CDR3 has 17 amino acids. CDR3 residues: CASSSGDGSSYNSPLHF. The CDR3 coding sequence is TGTGCCAGCAGCTCGGGAGACGGAAGCTCCTATAATTCACCCCTCCACTTT.

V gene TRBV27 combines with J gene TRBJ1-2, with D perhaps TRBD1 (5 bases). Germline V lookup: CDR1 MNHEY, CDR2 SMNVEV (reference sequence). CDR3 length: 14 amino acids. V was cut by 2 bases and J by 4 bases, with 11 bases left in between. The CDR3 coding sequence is TGTGCCAGCAGTTTAACAACAGGTTTCTATGGCTACACCTTC. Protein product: CASSLTTGFYGYTF.

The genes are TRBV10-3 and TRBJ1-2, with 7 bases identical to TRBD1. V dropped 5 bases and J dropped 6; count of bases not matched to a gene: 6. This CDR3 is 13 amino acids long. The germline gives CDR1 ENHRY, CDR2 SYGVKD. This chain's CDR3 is CAISPGQLHGYTF. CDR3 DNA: TGTGCCATCAGTCCGGGACAGCTCCATGGCTACACCTTC.

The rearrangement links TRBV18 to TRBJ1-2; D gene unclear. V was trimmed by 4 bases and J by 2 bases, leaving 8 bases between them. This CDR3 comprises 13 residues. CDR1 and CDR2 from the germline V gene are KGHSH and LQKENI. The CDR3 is CASSQTVNYGYTF. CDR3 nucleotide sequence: TGTGCCAGCTCACAAACAGTGAACTATGGCTACACCTTC.

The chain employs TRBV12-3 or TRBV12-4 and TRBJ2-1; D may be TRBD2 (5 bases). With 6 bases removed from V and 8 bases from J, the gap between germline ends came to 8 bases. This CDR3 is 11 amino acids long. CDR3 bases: TGTGCCAGCAGGCTGGGAGATGAGCAGTTCTTC. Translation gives CASRLGDEQFF.